This TCR beta chain originates from a study of a mutant IDH1 vaccine in newly diagnosed glioma. Looked up from germline, CDR1 is SGHVS and CDR2 is FQNEAQ. The CDR3 loop spans 11 amino acids. The V and J ends lost 0 bases and 4 bases respectively, with 0 bases between them. Sequenced by immunoSEQ multiplex PCR; TCRdb stores in-frame clones only, minus some. Of 30,000 to 35,000 clones in the sample, approximately 50% were seen once. With regard to this clone: Its antigen is as yet unknown.

Time point meaning: week 5, during vaccination. Every single dose of the vaccine, 300 ug of mutant IDH1 20-mer peptide, came with topical imiquimod. This specimen was PBMCs, taken from a glioma patient whose treatment included an IDH1 peptide vaccine. The chain is built from TRBV7-8 and TRBJ2-5, with D hard to call. This sequence originates from a woman under 30 with glioma. CDR3 protein: CASSLAETQYF. DNA of the CDR3: TGTGCCAGCAGCTTAGCAGAGACCCAGTACTTC.